Listed below are T cell receptor beta chains from one sample, sequenced in a study of blood T cell repertoires in COVID-19. The repertoire was sequenced with immunoSEQ multiplex PCR; TCRdb's copy has only in-frame clones and lacks some. The sample shows approximately 38,000 clones, almost 90% of them seen only once. Material: peripheral blood. All receptors come from a woman in her 70s with active COVID-19. The CDR3 runs from the conserved cysteine through the conserved F or W. Fields, in order: V gene, J gene, D gene, clone size, CDR3 DNA, CDR3 protein. The D gene is left open where the match is weak. Clone sizes are given selectively: once, few, many, or a class where the clone is expanded.

v_gene: TRBV28; j_gene: TRBJ1-1; d_gene: -; abundance: -; CDR3nt: TGTGCCAGCAGTTTAGTTTCCGTAATGAACACTGAAGCTTTCTTT; CDR3aa: CASSLVSVMNTEAFF
v_gene: TRBV4-1; j_gene: TRBJ1-6; d_gene: TRBD1; abundance: -; CDR3nt: TGCGCCAGCAGCCGGGGGGGGACAGGGCTCCAAAATTCACCCCTCCACTTT; CDR3aa: CASSRGGTGLQNSPLHF
v_gene: TRBV3-1/TRBV3-2; j_gene: TRBJ1-4; d_gene: -; abundance: once; CDR3nt: TGTGCCAGCAGCCAAGGGAGCGGAGGTAATGAAAAACTGTTTTTT; CDR3aa: CASSQGSGGNEKLFF
v_gene: TRBV2; j_gene: TRBJ1-4; d_gene: -; abundance: -; CDR3nt: TGTGCCAGCAGTCCAAGAGGAACTAATGAAAAACTGTTTTTT; CDR3aa: CASSPRGTNEKLFF
v_gene: TRBV5-5; j_gene: TRBJ2-1; d_gene: TRBD2; abundance: -; CDR3nt: TGTGCCAGCAGCCTCCCCGGGACTAGCGGGGGGGGATACAATGAGCAGTTCTTC; CDR3aa: CASSLPGTSGGGYNEQFF
v_gene: TRBV5-8; j_gene: TRBJ2-1; d_gene: -; abundance: -; CDR3nt: TGTGCCAGCAGCTTGTCGAGGGCCACCTACAATGAGCAGTTCTTC; CDR3aa: CASSLSRATYNEQFF
v_gene: TRBV6-5; j_gene: TRBJ1-2; d_gene: TRBD1; abundance: once; CDR3nt: TGTGCCAGCACCCTAGACAGGGGTGATGGCTACACCTTC; CDR3aa: CASTLDRGDGYTF
v_gene: TRBV20-1; j_gene: TRBJ2-3; d_gene: -; abundance: -; CDR3nt: TGCAGTGCTAGTCCCGGAGGCACAGATACGCAGTATTTT; CDR3aa: CSASPGGTDTQYF
v_gene: TRBV6-2/TRBV6-3; j_gene: TRBJ2-7; d_gene: TRBD1; abundance: -; CDR3nt: TGTGCCAGCAGATACGGACAGGGGAATAGGTACGAGCAGTACTTC; CDR3aa: CASRYGQGNRYEQYF
v_gene: TRBV5-1; j_gene: TRBJ1-4; d_gene: -; abundance: -; CDR3nt: TGCGCCAGCAGCGATCCGACAGGAGTAGGAGAAAAACTGTTTTTT; CDR3aa: CASSDPTGVGEKLFF
v_gene: TRBV2; j_gene: TRBJ2-3; d_gene: TRBD2; abundance: -; CDR3nt: TGTGCCAGCAGCGGGGGGGTAGGCACAGATACGCAGTATTTT; CDR3aa: CASSGGVGTDTQYF
v_gene: TRBV11-2; j_gene: TRBJ1-1; d_gene: -; abundance: -; CDR3nt: TGTGCCAGCAGCCCGTTTCGTATCGGGGGACGTCTCGGGGGCACTGAAGCTTTCTTT; CDR3aa: CASSPFRIGGRLGGTEAFF
v_gene: TRBV10-1; j_gene: TRBJ2-3; d_gene: -; abundance: -; CDR3nt: TGCGCCAGCAGGGACGGGGGAGATGATACGCAGTATTTT; CDR3aa: CASRDGGDDTQYF
v_gene: TRBV7-6; j_gene: TRBJ2-2; d_gene: -; abundance: -; CDR3nt: TGTGCCAGCAGCGCCTTAAGTCAGGGGATCGGGGAGCTGTTTTTT; CDR3aa: CASSALSQGIGELFF
v_gene: TRBV7-3; j_gene: TRBJ2-2; d_gene: -; abundance: -; CDR3nt: TGTGCCAGCAGCTCTGGGCCGAACACCGGGGAGCTGTTTTTT; CDR3aa: CASSSGPNTGELFF
v_gene: TRBV6-5; j_gene: TRBJ2-7; d_gene: TRBD1; abundance: -; CDR3nt: TGTGCCAGCAGCCGGGGACAGGCCCCATCCGAGCAGTACTTC; CDR3aa: CASSRGQAPSEQYF
v_gene: TRBV11-2; j_gene: TRBJ2-5; d_gene: TRBD2; abundance: -; CDR3nt: TGTGCCAGCAGGTCCCCGGGACTAGCGGTGGGGACCCAGTACTTC; CDR3aa: CASRSPGLAVGTQYF
v_gene: TRBV6-6; j_gene: TRBJ2-7; d_gene: -; abundance: -; CDR3nt: TGTGCCAGCAGTTGGCAATACGAGCAGTACTTC; CDR3aa: CASSWQYEQYF
v_gene: TRBV2; j_gene: TRBJ2-7; d_gene: TRBD1; abundance: -; CDR3nt: TGTGCCAGCAGAAGAACCGGACAGGGGGCAGTCCACGAGCAGTACTTC; CDR3aa: CASRRTGQGAVHEQYF
v_gene: TRBV5-4; j_gene: TRBJ2-3; d_gene: TRBD2; abundance: -; CDR3nt: TGTGCCAGCAGGCCCGGGACTACCGCAGATACGCAGTATTTT; CDR3aa: CASRPGTTADTQYF
v_gene: TRBV11-2; j_gene: TRBJ1-2; d_gene: -; abundance: -; CDR3nt: TGTGCCAGCAGCTTACGGGGGATTGGCTACACCTTC; CDR3aa: CASSLRGIGYTF
v_gene: TRBV6-6; j_gene: TRBJ2-2; d_gene: TRBD2; abundance: -; CDR3nt: TGTGCCAGCACGACTAGCGGGGGGGCCAACGGGGAGCTGTTTTTT; CDR3aa: CASTTSGGANGELFF
v_gene: TRBV5-4; j_gene: TRBJ2-3; d_gene: TRBD2; abundance: -; CDR3nt: TGTGCCAGCAGCTTGGCCACTAGCGGGGGTTATACGCAGTATTTT; CDR3aa: CASSLATSGGYTQYF
v_gene: TRBV11-2; j_gene: TRBJ2-3; d_gene: TRBD2; abundance: -; CDR3nt: TGTGCCAGCAGCTCAGCGGGGGGGCCAGATACGCAGTATTTT; CDR3aa: CASSSAGGPDTQYF
v_gene: TRBV2; j_gene: TRBJ1-6; d_gene: TRBD1; abundance: once; CDR3nt: TGTGCCAGCGTAGGGGACAGTAATAATTCACCCCTCCACTTT; CDR3aa: CASVGDSNNSPLHF
v_gene: TRBV9; j_gene: TRBJ2-5; d_gene: -; abundance: -; CDR3nt: TGTGCCAGCAGCGCAGGGGAGACCCAGTACTTC; CDR3aa: CASSAGETQYF
v_gene: TRBV7-9; j_gene: TRBJ1-4; d_gene: TRBD1; abundance: -; CDR3nt: TGTGCCAGCAGCGTTCCGGGACAGGGGGAAAAACTGTTTTTT; CDR3aa: CASSVPGQGEKLFF
v_gene: TRBV24-1; j_gene: TRBJ1-5; d_gene: -; abundance: -; CDR3nt: TGTGCCACCAGTGACCCCTACAGGGCTGGCCAGCCCCAGCATTTT; CDR3aa: CATSDPYRAGQPQHF
v_gene: TRBV7-8; j_gene: TRBJ2-7; d_gene: -; abundance: -; CDR3nt: TGTGCCAGCAGCCCCAGCTCCTACGAGCAGTACTTC; CDR3aa: CASSPSSYEQYF
v_gene: TRBV19; j_gene: TRBJ2-7; d_gene: TRBD1; abundance: -; CDR3nt: TGTGCCAGTAGTCCCCAGGGACAGGGGATCTACGAGCAGTACTTC; CDR3aa: CASSPQGQGIYEQYF
v_gene: TRBV5-4; j_gene: TRBJ1-3; d_gene: -; abundance: -; CDR3nt: TGTGCCAGCAGCTCCGGCGGGAGCTCTGGAAACACCATATATTTT; CDR3aa: CASSSGGSSGNTIYF
v_gene: TRBV28; j_gene: TRBJ1-1; d_gene: TRBD1; abundance: -; CDR3nt: TGTGCCAGCAGAGGACAGGTAGACACTGAAGCTTTCTTT; CDR3aa: CASRGQVDTEAFF
v_gene: TRBV3-1/TRBV3-2; j_gene: TRBJ2-6; d_gene: -; abundance: -; CDR3nt: TGTGCCAGCAGCCAAGGCGTCCAGGTGAAGGCCCTCTCTGGGGCCAACGTCCTGACTTTC; CDR3aa: CASSQGVQVKALSGANVLTF
v_gene: TRBV6-5; j_gene: TRBJ2-3; d_gene: -; abundance: -; CDR3nt: TGTGCCAGTAGACTACCGAGTATCGCCCCAGATACGCAGTATTTT; CDR3aa: CASRLPSIAPDTQYF